This T cell receptor (beta chain) was obtained from a study of early T cells in non-severe SARS-CoV-2 infection. At the level of the study: With bulk RNA from unsorted whole blood as input, sequencing yielded unpaired chains. General study results and limits: Lookups in VDJdb leaned toward anti-spike CD8 responses and missed private and CD4 specificities.

The table lists this clonotype with many counts. What it binds is unknown. Germline V lookup: CDR1 MDHEN, CDR2 SYDVKM. The CDR3 consists of 15 residues. V was shortened by 4 bases and J by 2 bases, with 14 bases between the two germline ends. The TCR library protocol was used to attach unique molecular identifiers. These identifiers were attached to individual cDNA molecules. TCRdb independently ran MiXCR on the 5' RACE reads; one entry per CDR3 protein. This table holds 35,000 to 45,000 distinct CDR3 sequences, roughly 6.2% found once. The chain recombines TRBV28 with TRBJ2-5, with TRBD2 as a possible D gene (5 bases). The sequenced sample was whole blood. This TCR came from an adult who was a healthcare worker with PCR-confirmed SARS-CoV-2 infection or an uninfected control (not recorded which). The DNA of the CDR3 is TGTGCCAGCAGTTCGGCGGAGGCGGGTCAAGAGACCCAGTACTTC. Its protein product is CASSSAEAGQETQYF.